Listed here is a single T cell receptor (beta chain). Antigen: not known. This entry is derived from a study of OX40 agonist ivuxolimab in advanced cancers. Study background: Patients were infused with ivuxolimab every 2 weeks at 0.01 to 10 mg/kg. Among those treated, three patients had partial responses, one with hepatocellular carcinoma and two with cutaneous melanoma. General study results and limits: Doses of 0.1 to 3.0 mg/kg were accompanied by clonal expansion of CD4+ and CD8+ blood T cells by week 6. No determination was made of the antigen specificity of the expanded peripheral T cells.

Method: immunoSEQ multiplex PCR; TCRdb's copy keeps in-frame clones and lacks some. The data contain some 50,000 clones, 75% to 90% of them singletons. Germline CDR1 and CDR2: SGHTS and YDEGEE. The CDR3 covers 16 residues. Trimming removed 5 bases from V and 8 bases from J; junction bases left unmatched: 16. This clonotype was obtained from an adult with an advanced solid tumor such as melanoma, head and neck, liver or kidney cancer. This sample comprised CD4+ or CD8+ T cells sorted from blood, obtained in a trial of the OX40 agonist ivuxolimab. The chain has TRBV5-8 and TRBJ1-2; TRBD1 matches 9 bases. For the CDR3, the DNA is TGTGCCAGCAGGCCTATACCGGGACAGGGTCGTCAGGGCTACACCTTC. It translates to CASRPIPGQGRQGYTF.